The rows below give T cell receptor beta chains drawn from one sample of a study of cytomegalovirus exposure and HLA in healthy donors. Data came from immunoSEQ multiplex PCR; TCRdb stores just in-frame clones and leaves some out. The sample includes about 170,000 clones, 75% to 90% of them seen just once. The sample taken for sequencing was PBMCs. These receptors all stem from a male donor in good health and CMV-seronegative. CDR3s include the opening cysteine and the closing phenylalanine or tryptophan. The D gene is left open where the match is weak. Clone size is given for some rows only: seen once, a few or many times, or a class if the clone is expanded.

TRBJ2-7,TRBD1,NA,TRBV18,CASSTRDRDEQYF,TGTGCCAGCTCAACGAGGGACAGGGATGAGCAGTACTTC
TRBJ2-7,TRBD1,NA,TRBV14,CASSQGPRGYYEQYF,TGTGCCAGCAGCCAAGGACCCAGGGGGTACTACGAGCAGTACTTC
TRBJ1-1,NA,NA,TRBV7-6,CASSPITGWSPEAFF,TGTGCCAGCAGCCCGATAACAGGGTGGTCCCCTGAAGCTTTCTTT
TRBJ1-4,NA,NA,TRBV5-1,CASSWDIQDEKLFF,TGCGCCAGCAGCTGGGACATACAGGATGAAAAACTGTTTTTT
TRBJ2-6,NA,NA,TRBV5-4,CASSLMESGANVLTF,TGTGCCAGCAGCTTAATGGAGTCTGGGGCCAACGTCCTGACTTTC
TRBJ2-5,TRBD1,NA,TRBV20-1,CSAGRGETQYF,TGCAGTGCGGGCAGGGGGGAGACCCAGTACTTC
TRBJ1-2,TRBD1,NA,TRBV7-9,CASSRGTGGDNYGYTF,TGTGCCAGCAGCCGAGGAACAGGGGGCGATAACTATGGCTACACCTTC
TRBJ2-3,TRBD1,NA,TRBV7-9,CASSSRAGGPDTQYF,TGTGCCAGCAGCTCGAGGGCAGGGGGCCCAGATACGCAGTATTTT
TRBJ1-5,NA,NA,TRBV5-8,CASSLDRDQPQHF,TGTGCCAGCAGCTTGGATCGGGATCAGCCCCAGCATTTT
TRBJ2-1,NA,NA,TRBV14,CASSHRGFRGLDYNEQFF,TGTGCCAGCAGCCACCGCGGATTTAGGGGACTGGACTACAATGAGCAGTTCTTC
TRBJ2-3,TRBD2,NA,TRBV9,CASSQAGGGTDTQYF,TGTGCCAGCAGCCAAGCCGGGGGGGGCACAGATACGCAGTATTTT
TRBJ1-6,TRBD1,NA,TRBV5-4,CASSLDRGYGSPLHF,TGTGCCAGCAGCTTGGACAGGGGATACGGTTCACCCCTCCACTTT
TRBJ2-7,NA,few,TRBV4-1,CASSQDLVGTYEQYF,TGCGCCAGCAGCCAAGATTTGGTCGGGACCTACGAGCAGTACTTC
TRBJ1-4,TRBD1,NA,TRBV27,CASSLSPGQNNEKLFF,TGTGCCAGCAGTTTATCGCCGGGACAGAATAATGAAAAACTGTTTTTT
TRBJ2-2,NA,NA,TRBV5-6,CASSLVAGFAGELFF,TGTGCCAGCAGCTTAGTTGCGGGGTTCGCCGGGGAGCTGTTTTTT
TRBJ1-5,NA,NA,TRBV7-6,CASSLERGPNQPQHF,TGTGCCAGCAGCTTAGAACGAGGGCCCAATCAGCCCCAGCATTTT
TRBJ1-2,NA,NA,TRBV4-1,CASSPSAGYYGYTF,TGCGCCAGCAGCCCGTCCGCGGGCTACTATGGCTACACCTTC
TRBJ2-7,NA,NA,TRBV10-3,CAIGARGGDSEQYF,TGTGCCATCGGGGCTAGGGGCGGGGACTCCGAGCAGTACTTC
TRBJ1-1,TRBD1,NA,TRBV6-5,CASSYGTGGTTEAFF,TGTGCCAGCAGTTACGGGACAGGGGGGACCACTGAAGCTTTCTTT
TRBJ1-2,TRBD1,few,TRBV5-4,CASRPQGARYYGYTF,TGTGCCAGCAGACCACAGGGGGCGCGTTACTATGGCTACACCTTC
TRBJ2-7,TRBD1,NA,TRBV5-1,CASSVGQGEYEQYF,TGCGCCAGCAGCGTCGGACAGGGGGAATACGAGCAGTACTTC
TRBJ1-6,NA,NA,TRBV5-1,CASSWGDNSPLHF,TGCGCCAGCAGCTGGGGGGACAATTCACCCCTCCACTTT
TRBJ2-7,NA,NA,TRBV7-9,CASSLALGGFRSSYEQYF,TGTGCCAGCAGCTTAGCGCTCGGGGGTTTTAGGAGCTCCTACGAGCAGTACTTC
TRBJ2-1,TRBD2,NA,TRBV2,CASRRAGGRNEQFF,TGTGCCAGCCGTAGAGCGGGGGGGCGGAATGAGCAGTTCTTC
TRBJ2-1,TRBD1,NA,TRBV27,CASRPDRGYNEQFF,TGTGCCAGCAGACCGGACAGGGGGTACAATGAGCAGTTCTTC
TRBJ1-2,TRBD1,NA,TRBV19,CASSLGGQGLGYTF,TGTGCCAGTAGCCTGGGGGGACAGGGGCTAGGCTACACCTTC
TRBJ1-6,NA,NA,TRBV2,CASSVQPGYSPLHF,TGTGCCAGCAGTGTCCAACCAGGTTATTCACCCCTCCACTTT
TRBJ1-2,NA,NA,TRBV4-3,CASSHSDYGYTF,TGCGCCAGCAGTCACTCGGACTATGGCTACACCTTC
TRBJ2-7,NA,NA,TRBV7-9,CASSYPPQGPQTSYEQYF,TGTGCCAGCAGCTACCCGCCTCAGGGGCCCCAAACCTCCTACGAGCAGTACTTC
TRBJ1-5,NA,NA,TRBV19,CASSIAGNQPQHF,TGTGCCAGTAGTATAGCCGGTAATCAGCCCCAGCATTTT
TRBJ1-5,NA,NA,TRBV15,CATSRDGPDQPQHF,TGTGCCACCAGCAGGGATGGGCCCGATCAGCCCCAGCATTTT
TRBJ2-5,NA,once,TRBV11-2,CASSLRVQETQYF,TGTGCCAGCAGCTTACGCGTCCAAGAGACCCAGTACTTC
TRBJ1-2,NA,NA,TRBV2,CATGQTNYGYTF,TGTGCCACCGGACAGACTAACTATGGCTACACCTTC
TRBJ2-5,TRBD1,NA,TRBV10-3,CATLGDPDRGETQYF,TGTGCCACCCTAGGTGACCCCGACAGGGGAGAGACCCAGTACTTC
TRBJ1-2,NA,once,TRBV25-1,CASSETGGVYGYTF,TGTGCCAGCAGTGAAACGGGGGGTGTCTATGGCTACACCTTC
TRBJ2-3,TRBD1,NA,TRBV10-1,CASKSGQGADTQYF,TGCGCCAGCAAATCAGGACAGGGGGCAGATACGCAGTATTTT
TRBJ1-2,TRBD1,NA,TRBV2,CASSGQGGYGYTF,TGTGCCAGCAGTGGACAGGGGGGCTATGGCTACACCTTC
TRBJ1-1,TRBD1,NA,TRBV19,CASSNRGPGTEAFF,TGTGCCAGTAGCAACAGGGGGCCGGGCACTGAAGCTTTCTTT
TRBJ1-2,NA,NA,TRBV5-4,CASSPHRVGNYGYTF,TGTGCCAGCAGCCCACACAGGGTGGGGAACTATGGCTACACCTTC
TRBJ2-1,TRBD2,NA,TRBV6-5,CASRQRGGANNEQFF,TGTGCCAGCAGGCAACGCGGGGGGGCTAACAATGAGCAGTTCTTC
TRBJ1-5,NA,NA,TRBV7-2,CASSLAGGPAQPQHF,TGTGCCAGCAGCCTCGCGGGGGGCCCCGCTCAGCCCCAGCATTTT
TRBJ1-2,TRBD1,NA,TRBV11-2,CASSFTGDYGYTF,TGTGCCAGCAGCTTTACAGGGGACTATGGCTACACCTTC
TRBJ2-3,TRBD2,NA,TRBV6-5,CASSSPGRGSTDTQYF,TGTGCCAGCAGTTCCCCGGGGCGGGGGAGCACAGATACGCAGTATTTT
TRBJ2-6,TRBD1,NA,TRBV19,CAARTGNGANVLTF,TGTGCCGCACGGACAGGGAATGGGGCCAACGTCCTGACTTTC
TRBJ1-6,TRBD1,NA,TRBV6-1,CASSVTGQGVGNSPLHF,TGTGCCAGCAGTGTCACCGGACAGGGTGTGGGTAATTCACCCCTCCACTTT